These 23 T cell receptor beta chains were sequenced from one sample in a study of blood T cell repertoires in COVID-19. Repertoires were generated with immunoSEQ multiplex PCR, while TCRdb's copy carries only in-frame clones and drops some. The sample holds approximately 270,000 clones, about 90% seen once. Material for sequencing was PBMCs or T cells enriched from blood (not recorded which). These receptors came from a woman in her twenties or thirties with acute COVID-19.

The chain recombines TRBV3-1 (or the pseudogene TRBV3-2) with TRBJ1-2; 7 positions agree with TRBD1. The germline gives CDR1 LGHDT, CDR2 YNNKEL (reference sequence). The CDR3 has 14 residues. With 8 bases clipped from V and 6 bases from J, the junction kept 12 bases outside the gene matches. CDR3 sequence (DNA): TGTGCCAGCGGCCGGGAAGGGGGCGGTCATGGCTACACCTTC. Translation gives CASGREGGGHGYTF.

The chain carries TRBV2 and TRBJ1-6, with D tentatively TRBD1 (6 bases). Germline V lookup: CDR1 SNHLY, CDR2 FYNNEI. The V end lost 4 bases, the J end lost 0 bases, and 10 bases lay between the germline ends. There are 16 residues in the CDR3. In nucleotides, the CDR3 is TGTGCCAGCAGTGGGACAGCAAGCTCCTATAATTCACCCCTCCACTTT. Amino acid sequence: CASSGTASSYNSPLHF.

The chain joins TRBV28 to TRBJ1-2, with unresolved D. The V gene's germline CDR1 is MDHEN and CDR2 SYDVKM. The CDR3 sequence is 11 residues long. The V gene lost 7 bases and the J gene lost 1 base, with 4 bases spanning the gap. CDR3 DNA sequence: TGTGCCAGCAATAATAACTATGGCTACACCTTC. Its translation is CASNNNYGYTF.

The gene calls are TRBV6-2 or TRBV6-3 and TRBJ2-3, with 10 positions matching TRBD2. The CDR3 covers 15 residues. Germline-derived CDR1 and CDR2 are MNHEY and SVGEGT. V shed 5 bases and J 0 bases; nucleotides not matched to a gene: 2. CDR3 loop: CASSSGRASTDTQYF. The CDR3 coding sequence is TGTGCCAGCAGTAGCGGGAGGGCTAGCACAGATACGCAGTATTTT.

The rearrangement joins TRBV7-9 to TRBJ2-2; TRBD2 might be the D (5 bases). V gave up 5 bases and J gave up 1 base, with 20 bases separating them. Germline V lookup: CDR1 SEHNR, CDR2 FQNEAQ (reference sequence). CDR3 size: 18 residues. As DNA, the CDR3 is TGTGCCAGCAGCCTTCTTCCGGCCCTGGAGGTGAACACCGGGGAGCTGTTTTTT. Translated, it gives CASSLLPALEVNTGELFF.

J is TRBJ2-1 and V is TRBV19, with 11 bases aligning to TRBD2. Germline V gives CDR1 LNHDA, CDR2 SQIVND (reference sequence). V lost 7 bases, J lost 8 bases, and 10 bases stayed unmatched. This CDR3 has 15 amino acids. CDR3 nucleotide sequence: TGTGCCAGTATTACTACTAGCGGGAGTTGGTATGAGCAGTTCTTC. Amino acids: CASITTSGSWYEQFF.

The CDR3: CASSEYRGNQPQHF. CDR3 nucleotides: TGTGCCAGCAGTGAATACAGGGGGAATCAGCCCCAGCATTTT. The J gene is TRBJ1-5, the V gene TRBV6-1, with TRBD1 matching 8 bases. CDR1 and CDR2 from the germline V gene are MNHNS and SASEGT. The ends lost 2 bases at V and 4 bases at J; junction bases unmatched: 1. The CDR3 is 14 amino acids.

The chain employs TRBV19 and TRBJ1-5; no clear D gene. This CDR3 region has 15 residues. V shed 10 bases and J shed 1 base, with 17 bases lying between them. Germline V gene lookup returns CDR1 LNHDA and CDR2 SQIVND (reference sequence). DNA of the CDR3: TGTGCCACAGCCAAGGAGGGAGCGAGCAATCAGCCCCAGCATTTT. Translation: CATAKEGASNQPQHF.

This CDR3 reads CASRAEVGEQYF. The CDR3, as DNA: TGCGCCAGCAGGGCAGAGGTCGGCGAGCAGTACTTC. The chain recombines TRBV4-1 with TRBJ2-7; D remains unclear. V lost 6 bases, J lost 6 bases, and 12 bases lay in between. The CDR3 extends over 12 amino acids. The germline CDR1 and CDR2 sequences are MGHRA and YSYEKL.

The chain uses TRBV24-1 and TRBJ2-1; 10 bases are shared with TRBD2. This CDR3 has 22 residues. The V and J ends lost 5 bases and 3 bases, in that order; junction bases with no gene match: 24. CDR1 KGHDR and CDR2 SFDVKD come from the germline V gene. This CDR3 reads CATSGLRAGQGIAGGHYNEQFF. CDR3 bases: TGTGCCACCAGTGGGTTAAGGGCCGGACAGGGCATAGCGGGAGGCCACTACAATGAGCAGTTCTTC.

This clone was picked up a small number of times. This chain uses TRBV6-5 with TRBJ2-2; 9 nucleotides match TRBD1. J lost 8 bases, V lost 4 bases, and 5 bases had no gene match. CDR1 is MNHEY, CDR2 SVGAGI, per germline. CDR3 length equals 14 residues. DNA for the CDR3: TGTGCCAGCAGTTCAACAGGGGGCAGGGGGGAGCTGTTTTTT. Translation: CASSSTGGRGELFF.

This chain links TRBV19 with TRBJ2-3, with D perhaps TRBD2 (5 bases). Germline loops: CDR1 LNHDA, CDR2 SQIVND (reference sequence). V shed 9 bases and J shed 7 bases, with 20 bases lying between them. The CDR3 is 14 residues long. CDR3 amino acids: CASTSSGGSNTQYF. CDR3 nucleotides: TGTGCCAGCACGTCCAGCGGAGGTTCTAATACGCAGTATTTT.

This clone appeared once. DNA of the CDR3: TGTGCCAGCAGCTTATCTACCGGCAATGAGCAGTTCTTC. This codes for CASSLSTGNEQFF. The chain recombines TRBV7-3 with TRBJ2-1; unclear D gene. With 2 bases removed from V and 6 bases from J, the gap between germline ends came to 8 bases. CDR1 is SGHTA, CDR2 FQGTGA, per germline. This CDR3 comprises 13 residues.

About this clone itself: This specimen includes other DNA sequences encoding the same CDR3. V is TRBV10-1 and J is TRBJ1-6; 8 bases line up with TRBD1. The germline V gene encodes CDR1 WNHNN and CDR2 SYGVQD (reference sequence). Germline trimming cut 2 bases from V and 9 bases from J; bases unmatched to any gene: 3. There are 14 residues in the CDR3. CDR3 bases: TGCGCCAGCAGTGAGGGGACAGGTGCTTCACCCCTCCACTTT. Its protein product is CASSEGTGASPLHF.

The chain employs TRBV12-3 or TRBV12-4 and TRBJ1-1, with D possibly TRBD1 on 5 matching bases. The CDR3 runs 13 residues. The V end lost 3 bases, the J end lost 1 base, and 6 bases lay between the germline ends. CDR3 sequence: CASSFRENTEAFF. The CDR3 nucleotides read TGTGCCAGCAGTTTCAGGGAGAACACTGAAGCTTTCTTT.

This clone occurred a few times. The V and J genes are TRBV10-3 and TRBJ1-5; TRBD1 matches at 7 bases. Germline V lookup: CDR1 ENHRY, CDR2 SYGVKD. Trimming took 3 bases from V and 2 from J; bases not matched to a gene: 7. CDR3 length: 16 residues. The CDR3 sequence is CAISEQGSDGNQPQHF. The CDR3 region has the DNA TGTGCCATCAGTGAACAGGGGAGTGACGGCAATCAGCCCCAGCATTTT.

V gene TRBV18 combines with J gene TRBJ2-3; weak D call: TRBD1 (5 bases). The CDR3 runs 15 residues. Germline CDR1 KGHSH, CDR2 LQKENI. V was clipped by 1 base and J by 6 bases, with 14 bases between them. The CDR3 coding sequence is TGTGCCAGCTCACCACTACTTGGGGCTGGGGATACGCAGTATTTT. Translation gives CASSPLLGAGDTQYF.

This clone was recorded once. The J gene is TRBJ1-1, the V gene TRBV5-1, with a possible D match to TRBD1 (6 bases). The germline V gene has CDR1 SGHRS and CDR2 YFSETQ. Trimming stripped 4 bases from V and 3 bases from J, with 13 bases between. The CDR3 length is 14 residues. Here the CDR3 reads CASSPETGDTEAFF. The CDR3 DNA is TGCGCCAGCAGCCCGGAGACAGGAGACACTGAAGCTTTCTTT.

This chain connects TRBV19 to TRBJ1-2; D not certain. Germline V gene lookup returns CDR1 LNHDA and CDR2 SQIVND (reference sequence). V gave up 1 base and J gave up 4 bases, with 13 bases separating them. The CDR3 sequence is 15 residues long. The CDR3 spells CASSIVPELTYGYTF. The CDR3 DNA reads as TGTGCCAGTAGTATAGTCCCGGAGTTGACCTATGGCTACACCTTC.

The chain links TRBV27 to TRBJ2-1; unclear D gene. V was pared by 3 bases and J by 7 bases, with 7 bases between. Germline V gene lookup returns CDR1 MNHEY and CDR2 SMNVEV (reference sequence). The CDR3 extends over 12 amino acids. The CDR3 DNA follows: TGTGCCAGCAGTTTTCGGTGGAATGAGCAGTTCTTC. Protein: CASSFRWNEQFF.

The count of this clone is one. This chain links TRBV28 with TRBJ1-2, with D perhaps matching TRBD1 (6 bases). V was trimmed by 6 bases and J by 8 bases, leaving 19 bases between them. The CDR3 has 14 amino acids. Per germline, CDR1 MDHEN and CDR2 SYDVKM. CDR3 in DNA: TGTGCCAGCAGCCTCGGGACTACCCAGGGGGGCTACACCTTC. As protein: CASSLGTTQGGYTF.

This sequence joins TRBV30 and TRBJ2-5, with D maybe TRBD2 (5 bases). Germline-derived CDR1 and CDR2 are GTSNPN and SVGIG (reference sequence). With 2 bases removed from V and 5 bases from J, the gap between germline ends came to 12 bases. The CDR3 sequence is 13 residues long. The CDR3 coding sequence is TGTGCCTGGAGTACGGGGTTGAGGGAGACCCAGTACTTC. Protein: CAWSTGLRETQYF.

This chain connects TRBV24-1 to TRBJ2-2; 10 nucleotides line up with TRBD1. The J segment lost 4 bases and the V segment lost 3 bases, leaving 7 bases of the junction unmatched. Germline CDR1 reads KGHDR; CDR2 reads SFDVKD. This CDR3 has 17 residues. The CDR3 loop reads CATSDGAGTGVTGELFF. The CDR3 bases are TGTGCCACCAGTGATGGGGCTGGGACAGGGGTCACCGGGGAGCTGTTTTTT.